Listed below are T cell receptor beta chains from one sample, sequenced in a study of beta chain features in type 1 diabetes. The repertoire was sequenced with immunoSEQ multiplex PCR; TCRdb's copy has only in-frame clones and lacks some. The repertoire has nearly 700,000 clones, about an eighth of them found once; the top ten carry 0.022%. What was sequenced was naive CD4+ T cells from blood. The receptors derive from a man in his late teens or twenties with type 1 diabetes. CDR3s include the opening cysteine and the closing phenylalanine or tryptophan. The order of the fields is CDR3 protein, CDR3 DNA, J gene, D gene, clone size, V gene. The D gene is left open where the match is weak. Clone size is stated in some rows and not others, as once, few, many or a class when expanded.

CDR3 protein: CAWSVRPLNEKLFF
CDR3 DNA: TGTGCCTGGAGTGTCAGGCCCCTTAATGAAAAACTGTTTTTT
J gene: TRBJ1-4
D gene: -
clone size: -
V gene: TRBV30

CDR3 protein: CASSPVSGLSNQPQHF
CDR3 DNA: TGTGCCAGCAGCCCGGTGTCGGGTCTTAGCAATCAGCCCCAGCATTTT
J gene: TRBJ1-5
D gene: -
clone size: -
V gene: TRBV28

CDR3 protein: CASSIGYTGELFF
CDR3 DNA: TGTGCCAGTAGTATCGGGTACACCGGGGAGCTGTTTTTT
J gene: TRBJ2-2
D gene: -
clone size: few
V gene: TRBV19

CDR3 protein: CASSQTGGGEQYF
CDR3 DNA: TGCGCCAGCAGCCAAACAGGGGGCGGCGAGCAGTACTTC
J gene: TRBJ2-7
D gene: TRBD1
clone size: few
V gene: TRBV4-1

CDR3 protein: CASSPAGGPYNEQFF
CDR3 DNA: TGTGCCAGCAGCCCTGCGGGGGGCCCTTACAATGAGCAGTTCTTC
J gene: TRBJ2-1
D gene: TRBD2
clone size: -
V gene: TRBV11-2

CDR3 protein: CAWKRDSLQETQYF
CDR3 DNA: TGTGCCTGGAAACGGGACAGCCTCCAAGAGACCCAGTACTTC
J gene: TRBJ2-5
D gene: TRBD1
clone size: few
V gene: TRBV30

CDR3 protein: CAWGNGDTEAFF
CDR3 DNA: TGTGCCTGGGGGAATGGGGACACTGAAGCTTTCTTT
J gene: TRBJ1-1
D gene: -
clone size: few
V gene: TRBV30

CDR3 protein: CASAGTGTDTQYF
CDR3 DNA: TGTGCCAGTGCCGGGACAGGGACAGATACGCAGTATTTT
J gene: TRBJ2-3
D gene: TRBD1
clone size: -
V gene: TRBV5-4

CDR3 protein: CASSRQLNTEAFF
CDR3 DNA: TGCGCCAGCAGCAGACAGCTAAACACTGAAGCTTTCTTT
J gene: TRBJ1-1
D gene: -
clone size: -
V gene: TRBV4-1

CDR3 protein: CASSQGGTTDETQYF
CDR3 DNA: TGTGCCAGCAGCCAAGGTGGGACGACTGACGAGACCCAGTACTTC
J gene: TRBJ2-5
D gene: -
clone size: few
V gene: TRBV4-2

CDR3 protein: CAISESPSGEQYF
CDR3 DNA: TGTGCCATCAGTGAGTCGCCCTCGGGAGAGCAGTACTTC
J gene: TRBJ2-7
D gene: -
clone size: -
V gene: TRBV6-6

CDR3 protein: CASSFDGNYGYTF
CDR3 DNA: TGTGCCAGCAGTTTTGACGGAAACTATGGCTACACCTTC
J gene: TRBJ1-2
D gene: -
clone size: few
V gene: TRBV5-4

CDR3 protein: CASSWDRANTEAFF
CDR3 DNA: TGTGCCAGCAGTTGGGACAGGGCGAACACTGAAGCTTTCTTT
J gene: TRBJ1-1
D gene: TRBD1
clone size: once
V gene: TRBV5-4

CDR3 protein: CASSPGQNTEAFF
CDR3 DNA: TGTGCCAGCAGCCCAGGACAGAACACTGAAGCTTTCTTT
J gene: TRBJ1-1
D gene: -
clone size: few
V gene: TRBV25-1

CDR3 protein: CASSPGTSGGEQYF
CDR3 DNA: TGCGCCAGCAGCCCGGGTACTAGCGGGGGCGAGCAGTACTTC
J gene: TRBJ2-7
D gene: TRBD2
clone size: few
V gene: TRBV5-1

CDR3 protein: CAWDTGSGRNQPQHF
CDR3 DNA: TGTGCCTGGGATACAGGGTCAGGTCGCAATCAGCCCCAGCATTTT
J gene: TRBJ1-5
D gene: -
clone size: few
V gene: TRBV30

CDR3 protein: CASSFNRGPTGELFF
CDR3 DNA: TGTGCCAGCAGTTTCAACAGGGGGCCTACCGGGGAGCTGTTTTTT
J gene: TRBJ2-2
D gene: TRBD1
clone size: -
V gene: TRBV27

CDR3 protein: CASSLKGPNQPQHF
CDR3 DNA: TGTGCCAGCAGCTTGAAAGGACCCAATCAGCCCCAGCATTTT
J gene: TRBJ1-5
D gene: -
clone size: few
V gene: TRBV7-9

CDR3 protein: CATSRDGTTGYGYTF
CDR3 DNA: TGTGCCACCAGCAGAGATGGGACCACTGGCTATGGCTACACCTTC
J gene: TRBJ1-2
D gene: -
clone size: -
V gene: TRBV15

CDR3 protein: CASSPTQGAGYGYTF
CDR3 DNA: TGTGCCAGCTCACCCACGCAGGGGGCAGGATATGGCTACACCTTC
J gene: TRBJ1-2
D gene: TRBD1
clone size: -
V gene: TRBV18

CDR3 protein: CASSLSQGPYEQYF
CDR3 DNA: TGTGCCAGCAGCTTATCCCAGGGGCCCTACGAGCAGTACTTC
J gene: TRBJ2-7
D gene: -
clone size: few
V gene: TRBV7-2

CDR3 protein: CAITEGANTEAFF
CDR3 DNA: TGTGCCATCACGGAGGGGGCAAACACTGAAGCTTTCTTT
J gene: TRBJ1-1
D gene: TRBD1
clone size: -
V gene: TRBV10-3

CDR3 protein: CASSQEGGTGGPQPQHF
CDR3 DNA: TGCGCCAGCAGCCAAGAAGGGGGCACGGGGGGACCTCAGCCCCAGCATTTT
J gene: TRBJ1-5
D gene: TRBD1
clone size: -
V gene: TRBV4-1

CDR3 protein: CSASGQVEAFF
CDR3 DNA: TGCAGTGCTAGCGGACAGGTTGAAGCTTTCTTT
J gene: TRBJ1-1
D gene: TRBD1
clone size: -
V gene: TRBV20-1

CDR3 protein: CASSLATVTDSNQPQHF
CDR3 DNA: TGTGCCAGCAGCTTGGCGACGGTAACAGATAGCAATCAGCCCCAGCATTTT
J gene: TRBJ1-5
D gene: -
clone size: few
V gene: TRBV5-8

CDR3 protein: CAWSGGYEQYF
CDR3 DNA: TGTGCCTGGAGTGGCGGGTACGAGCAGTACTTC
J gene: TRBJ2-7
D gene: -
clone size: few
V gene: TRBV30

CDR3 protein: CASRPAGESEAFF
CDR3 DNA: TGTGCCAGCCGCCCGGCGGGCGAGAGTGAAGCTTTCTTT
J gene: TRBJ1-1
D gene: -
clone size: -
V gene: TRBV18

CDR3 protein: CASSFLQGAQYF
CDR3 DNA: TGTGCCAGCAGTTTCCTTCAGGGGGCCCAGTACTTC
J gene: TRBJ2-5
D gene: TRBD1
clone size: -
V gene: TRBV27

CDR3 protein: CSVGPGYTF
CDR3 DNA: TGCAGCGTTGGGCCTGGCTACACCTTC
J gene: TRBJ1-2
D gene: -
clone size: -
V gene: TRBV29-1

CDR3 protein: CASSLWTGGNTEAFF
CDR3 DNA: TGTGCCAGCAGTTTATGGACAGGGGGGAACACTGAAGCTTTCTTT
J gene: TRBJ1-1
D gene: TRBD1
clone size: -
V gene: TRBV27

CDR3 protein: CASSQGGTESGTF
CDR3 DNA: TGCGCCAGCAGCCAAGGAGGAACAGAGTCGGGAACCTTC
J gene: TRBJ1-2
D gene: -
clone size: -
V gene: TRBV4-1

CDR3 protein: CSVEATGGGADTQYF
CDR3 DNA: TGCAGCGTTGAAGCCACAGGCGGTGGGGCAGATACGCAGTATTTT
J gene: TRBJ2-3
D gene: -
clone size: -
V gene: TRBV29-1

CDR3 protein: CASSSGDYGYTF
CDR3 DNA: TGTGCCAGCAGTTCCGGGGACTATGGCTACACCTTC
J gene: TRBJ1-2
D gene: -
clone size: once
V gene: TRBV6-5

CDR3 protein: CASSLRGVEAFF
CDR3 DNA: TGTGCCAGCAGTTTGAGGGGGGTTGAAGCTTTCTTT
J gene: TRBJ1-1
D gene: -
clone size: -
V gene: TRBV28

CDR3 protein: CASSSTGSRSNTGELFF
CDR3 DNA: TGTGCCAGCAGCTCGACAGGGAGTAGGTCGAACACCGGGGAGCTGTTTTTT
J gene: TRBJ2-2
D gene: TRBD1
clone size: few
V gene: TRBV13

CDR3 protein: CASSLVEAGANVLTF
CDR3 DNA: TGCGCCAGCAGCTTGGTGGAGGCTGGGGCCAACGTCCTGACTTTC
J gene: TRBJ2-6
D gene: -
clone size: few
V gene: TRBV5-1

CDR3 protein: CASSRETGSGSYYGYTF
CDR3 DNA: TGTGCCAGCAGCCGAGAAACAGGGTCAGGGTCCTACTATGGCTACACCTTC
J gene: TRBJ1-2
D gene: -
clone size: few
V gene: TRBV7-2

CDR3 protein: CASSPTSGGTGELFF
CDR3 DNA: TGTGCCAGCAGTCCGACTAGCGGGGGCACCGGGGAGCTGTTTTTT
J gene: TRBJ2-2
D gene: TRBD2
clone size: few
V gene: TRBV2

CDR3 protein: CASSSIRNTEAFF
CDR3 DNA: TGCGCCAGCAGCAGCATCAGGAACACTGAAGCTTTCTTT
J gene: TRBJ1-1
D gene: -
clone size: -
V gene: TRBV5-1

CDR3 protein: CASSSALGQGNEQFF
CDR3 DNA: TGTGCCAGCAGCTCTGCTCTGGGACAGGGTAATGAGCAGTTCTTC
J gene: TRBJ2-1
D gene: TRBD1
clone size: few
V gene: TRBV5-4

CDR3 protein: CASSRGTGGVQDEQFF
CDR3 DNA: TGTGCCAGCAGCCGAGGGACAGGGGGCGTTCAGGATGAGCAGTTCTTC
J gene: TRBJ2-1
D gene: TRBD1
clone size: few
V gene: TRBV6-6

CDR3 protein: CASSRQGGSTEAFF
CDR3 DNA: TGTGCCAGCAGTCGACAGGGCGGGAGCACTGAAGCTTTCTTT
J gene: TRBJ1-1
D gene: TRBD1
clone size: -
V gene: TRBV6-4

CDR3 protein: CASSSGSEQYF
CDR3 DNA: TGTGCCAGCAGTTCTGGGTCCGAGCAGTACTTC
J gene: TRBJ2-7
D gene: -
clone size: -
V gene: TRBV6-5

CDR3 protein: CASSPLRDRAYEQYF
CDR3 DNA: TGTGCCAGTAGTCCACTCCGGGACAGGGCCTACGAGCAGTACTTC
J gene: TRBJ2-7
D gene: TRBD1
clone size: -
V gene: TRBV19

CDR3 protein: CASSPLGVDGYTF
CDR3 DNA: TGTGCCAGCAGCCCTTTAGGGGTCGATGGCTACACCTTC
J gene: TRBJ1-2
D gene: -
clone size: -
V gene: TRBV27

CDR3 protein: CASRRRGYTQYF
CDR3 DNA: TGTGCCAGCCGGAGAAGGGGTTATACGCAGTATTTT
J gene: TRBJ2-3
D gene: -
clone size: -
V gene: TRBV21-1